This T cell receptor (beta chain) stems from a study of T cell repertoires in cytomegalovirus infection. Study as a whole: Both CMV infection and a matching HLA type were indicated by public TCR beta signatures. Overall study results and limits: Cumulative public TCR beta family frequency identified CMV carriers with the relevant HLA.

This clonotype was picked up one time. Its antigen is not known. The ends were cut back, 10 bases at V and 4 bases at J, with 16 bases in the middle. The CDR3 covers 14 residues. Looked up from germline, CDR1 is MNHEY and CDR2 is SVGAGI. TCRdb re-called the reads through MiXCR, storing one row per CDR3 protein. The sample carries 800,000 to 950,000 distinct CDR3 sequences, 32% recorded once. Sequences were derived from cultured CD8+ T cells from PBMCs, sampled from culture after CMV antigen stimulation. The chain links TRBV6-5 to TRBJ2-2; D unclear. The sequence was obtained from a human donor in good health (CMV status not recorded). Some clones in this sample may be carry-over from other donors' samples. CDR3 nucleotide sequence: TGTGCCAACAGCCGTCTTATCCCCACCGGGGAGCTGTTTTTT. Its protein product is CANSRLIPTGELFF.